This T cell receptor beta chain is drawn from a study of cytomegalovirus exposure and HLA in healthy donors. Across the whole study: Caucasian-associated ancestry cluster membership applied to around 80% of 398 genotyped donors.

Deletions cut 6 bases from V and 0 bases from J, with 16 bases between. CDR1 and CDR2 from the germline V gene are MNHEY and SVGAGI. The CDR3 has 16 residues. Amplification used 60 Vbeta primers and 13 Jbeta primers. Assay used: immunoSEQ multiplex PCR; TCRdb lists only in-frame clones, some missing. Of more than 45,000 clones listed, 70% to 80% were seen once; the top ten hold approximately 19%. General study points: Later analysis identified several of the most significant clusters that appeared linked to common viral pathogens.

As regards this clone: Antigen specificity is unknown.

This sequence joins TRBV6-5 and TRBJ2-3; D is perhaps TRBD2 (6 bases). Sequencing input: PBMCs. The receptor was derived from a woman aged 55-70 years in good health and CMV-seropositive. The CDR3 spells CASSYGLITSTDTQYF. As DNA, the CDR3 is TGTGCCAGCAGCTACGGACTAATTACTAGCACAGATACGCAGTATTTT.